This entry lists 8 T cell receptor beta chains sequenced from one sample in a study of blood T cell repertoires in COVID-19. Profiling relied on immunoSEQ multiplex PCR, and the TCRdb table lists in-frame clones only, not all of them. The repertoire holds roughly 130,000 clones, with under 95% as singletons. Sequenced: peripheral blood. These TCRs come from a man in his fifties or sixties with active COVID-19.

This rearrangement joins TRBV4-1 to TRBJ1-5, with TRBD1 as a possible D gene (5 bases). The CDR3 length is 17 residues. Germline V gives CDR1 MGHRA, CDR2 YSYEKL. Trimming took 1 base from V and 9 from J, leaving 22 bases between them. In nucleotides, the CDR3 is TGCGCCAGCAGCCAAGGTTCGGGGGAGGAGTTTGGTCGGCCCCAGCATTTT. The encoded protein is CASSQGSGEEFGRPQHF.

CDR3 loop: CATPRGRDYEQYF. CDR3 DNA: TGTGCCACCCCCAGGGGAAGAGACTACGAGCAGTACTTC. The chain uses TRBV28 and TRBJ2-7, with D perhaps matching TRBD1 (6 bases). The CDR3 covers 13 residues. Germline lookup yields CDR1 MDHEN and CDR2 SYDVKM. Trimming shortened V by 10 bases and J by 3 bases, and 16 bases separated the two germline ends. Full variable domain (rest looked up from reference TRBV28 and TRBJ2-7): DVKVTQSSRYLVKRTGEKVFLECVQDMDHENMFWYRQDPGLGLRLIYFSYDVKMKEKGDIPEGYSVSREKKERFSLILESASTNQTSMYLCATPRGRDYEQYFGPGTRLTVT.

The genes are TRBV19 and TRBJ2-6; TRBD1 might be the D (7 bases). Germline CDR1 reads LNHDA; CDR2 reads SQIVND (reference sequence). Trimming stripped 1 base from V and 4 bases from J, with 23 bases between. CDR3 length: 20 residues. CDR3 DNA: TGTGCCAGTAGTATAGTCCAGGGGGGTGGCTATACCGAGGGGGCCAACGTCCTGACTTTC. Its translation is CASSIVQGGGYTEGANVLTF. The variable domain in full, with the rest retrieved from reference TRBV19 and TRBJ2-6, is DGGITQSPKYLFRKEGQNVTLSCEQNLNHDAMYWYRQDPGQGLRLIYYSQIVNDFQKGDIAEGYSVSREKKESFPLTVTSAQKNPTAFYLCASSIVQGGGYTEGANVLTFGAGSRLTVL.

J is TRBJ2-2 and V is TRBV7-2; possible D gene TRBD1, 5 bases. V lost 6 bases and J 5 bases, leaving 13 bases between the germline ends. This CDR3 is built from 14 residues. Germline loops: CDR1 SGHTA, CDR2 FQGNSA. The CDR3 sequence is CASRPIQGTGELFF. CDR3 in DNA: TGTGCCAGCAGACCGATCCAGGGTACCGGGGAGCTGTTTTTT.

This sequence joins TRBV5-1 and TRBJ2-1; TRBD2 agrees at 8 bases. V gave up 0 bases and J gave up 6 bases; unmatched junction bases: 8. The germline CDR1 and CDR2 sequences are SGHRS and YFSETQ. There are 16 residues in the CDR3. The CDR3 reads CASSLVPSGRTNEQFF. The CDR3 DNA follows: TGCGCCAGCAGCTTGGTCCCCAGCGGGAGAACCAATGAGCAGTTCTTC.

The chain is built from TRBV18 and TRBJ2-2; D remains ambiguous. The V end lost 3 bases, the J end lost 3 bases, and 8 bases lay between the germline ends. Looked up from germline, CDR1 is KGHSH and CDR2 is LQKENI. This CDR3 is 14 amino acids long. CDR3 DNA sequence: TGTGCCAGCTCACCCAACCTAGACACCGGGGAGCTGTTTTTT. Protein: CASSPNLDTGELFF.

The chain links TRBV9 to TRBJ2-7, with 8 positions matching TRBD2. The CDR3 is 17 residues long. CDR1 SGDLS and CDR2 YYNGEE come from the germline V gene. V was clipped by 0 bases and J by 4 bases; unmatched bases: 12. CDR3 bases: TGTGCCAGCAGCGTAGGGGTGTCGGGGGGGGCTCGGTACGAGCAGTACTTC. Translation gives CASSVGVSGGARYEQYF.

V is TRBV7-2 and J is TRBJ1-2, with no clear D. CDR3 length: 15 residues. Trimming stripped 1 base from V and 3 bases from J, with 12 bases between. Germline V gives CDR1 SGHTA, CDR2 FQGNSA. The CDR3 sequence: CASSLDPGPDYGYTF. CDR3 coding DNA: TGTGCCAGCAGCTTAGATCCAGGTCCCGACTATGGCTACACCTTC.